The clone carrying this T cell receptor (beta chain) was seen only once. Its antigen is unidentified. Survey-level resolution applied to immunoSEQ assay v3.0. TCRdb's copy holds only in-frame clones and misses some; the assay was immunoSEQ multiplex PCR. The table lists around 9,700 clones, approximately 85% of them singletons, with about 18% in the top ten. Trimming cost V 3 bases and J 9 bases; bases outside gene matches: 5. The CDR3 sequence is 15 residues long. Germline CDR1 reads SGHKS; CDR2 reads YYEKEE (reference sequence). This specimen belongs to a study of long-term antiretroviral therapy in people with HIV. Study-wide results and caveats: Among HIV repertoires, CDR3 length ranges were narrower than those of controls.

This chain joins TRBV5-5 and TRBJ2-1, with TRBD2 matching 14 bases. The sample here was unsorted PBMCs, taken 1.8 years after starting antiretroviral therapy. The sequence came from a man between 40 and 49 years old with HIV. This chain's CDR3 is CASSWGLAGVAEQFF. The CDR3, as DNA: TGTGCCAGCAGCTGGGGACTAGCGGGAGTCGCTGAGCAGTTCTTC.